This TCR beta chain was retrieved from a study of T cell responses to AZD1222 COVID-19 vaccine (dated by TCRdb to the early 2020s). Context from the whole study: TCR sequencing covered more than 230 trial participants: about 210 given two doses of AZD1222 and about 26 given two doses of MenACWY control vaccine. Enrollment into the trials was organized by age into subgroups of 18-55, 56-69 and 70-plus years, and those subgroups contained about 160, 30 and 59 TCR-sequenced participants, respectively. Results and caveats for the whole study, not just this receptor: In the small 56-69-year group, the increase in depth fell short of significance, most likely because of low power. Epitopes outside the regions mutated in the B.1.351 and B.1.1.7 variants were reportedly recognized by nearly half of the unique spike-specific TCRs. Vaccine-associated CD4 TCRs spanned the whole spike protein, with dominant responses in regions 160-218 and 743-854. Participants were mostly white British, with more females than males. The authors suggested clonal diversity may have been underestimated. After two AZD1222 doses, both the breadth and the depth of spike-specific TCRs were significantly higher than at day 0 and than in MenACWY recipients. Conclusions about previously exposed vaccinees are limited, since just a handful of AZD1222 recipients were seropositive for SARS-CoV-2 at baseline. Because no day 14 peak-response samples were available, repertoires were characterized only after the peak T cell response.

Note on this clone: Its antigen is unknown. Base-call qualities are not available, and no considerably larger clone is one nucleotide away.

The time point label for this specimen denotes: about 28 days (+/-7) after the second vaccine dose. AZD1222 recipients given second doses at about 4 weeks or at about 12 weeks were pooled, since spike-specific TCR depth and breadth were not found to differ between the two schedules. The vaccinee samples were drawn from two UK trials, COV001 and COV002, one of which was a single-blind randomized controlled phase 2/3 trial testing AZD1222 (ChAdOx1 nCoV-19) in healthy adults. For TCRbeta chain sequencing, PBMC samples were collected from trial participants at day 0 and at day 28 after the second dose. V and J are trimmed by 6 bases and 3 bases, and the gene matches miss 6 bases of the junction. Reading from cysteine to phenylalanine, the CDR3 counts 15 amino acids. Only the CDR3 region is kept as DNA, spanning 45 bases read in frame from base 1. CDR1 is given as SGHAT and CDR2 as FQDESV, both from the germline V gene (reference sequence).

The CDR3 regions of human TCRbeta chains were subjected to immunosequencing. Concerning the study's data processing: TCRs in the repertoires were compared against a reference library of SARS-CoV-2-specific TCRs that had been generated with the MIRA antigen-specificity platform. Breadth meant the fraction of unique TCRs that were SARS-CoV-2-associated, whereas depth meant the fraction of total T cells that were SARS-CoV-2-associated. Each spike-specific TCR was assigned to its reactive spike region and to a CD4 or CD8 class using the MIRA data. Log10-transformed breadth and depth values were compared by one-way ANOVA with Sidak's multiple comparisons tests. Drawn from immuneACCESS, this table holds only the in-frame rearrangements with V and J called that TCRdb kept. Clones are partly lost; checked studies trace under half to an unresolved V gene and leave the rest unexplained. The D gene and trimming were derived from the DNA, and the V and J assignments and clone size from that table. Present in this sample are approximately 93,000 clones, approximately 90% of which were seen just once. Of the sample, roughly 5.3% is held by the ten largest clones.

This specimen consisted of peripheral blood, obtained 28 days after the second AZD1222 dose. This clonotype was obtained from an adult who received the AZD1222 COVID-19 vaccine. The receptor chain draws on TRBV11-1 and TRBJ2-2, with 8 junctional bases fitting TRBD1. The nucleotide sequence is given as TGTGCCAGCAGTCAGGGGGCCAAAGACACCGGGGAGCTGTTTTTT. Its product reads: CASSQGAKDTGELFF. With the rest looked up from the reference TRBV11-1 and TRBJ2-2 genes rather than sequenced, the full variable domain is EAEVAQSPRYKITEKSQAVAFWCDPISGHATLYWYRQILGQGPELLVQFQDESVVDDSQLPKDRFSAERLKGVDSTLKIQPAELGDSAMYLCASSQGAKDTGELFFGEGSRLTVL.